The 19 T cell receptor beta chains in this list originate from one sample, sequenced in a study of shared clonotypes between healthy human individuals. Using immunoSEQ multiplex PCR, the repertoire was profiled, and TCRdb retains in-frame clones only, with some absent. This sample carries approximately 2,000,000 clones, 85% to 95% of them seen once, and the ten largest clones take about 0.36%. The specimen was naive CD4+ T cells from PBMCs. Noted subset: CD45RA+ positively selected. These TCRs come from a man aged 18 to 29 in good health. Some clones in this sample may be carry-over from other donors' samples.

The rearrangement links TRBV5-1 to TRBJ1-1; 7 bases map to TRBD1. The CDR3 sequence is 14 residues long. Per germline, CDR1 SGHRS and CDR2 YFSETQ. Trimming at V came to 2 bases and at J to 4 bases, leaving 5 bases not matched to a gene. The CDR3 reads CASSLQGLTTEAFF. CDR3 DNA: TGCGCCAGCAGCTTACAGGGGTTGACCACTGAAGCTTTCTTT.

This sequence joins TRBV5-1 and TRBJ2-3, with TRBD2 identical over 9 bases. The V and J ends lost 4 bases and 5 bases, in that order; junction bases with no gene match: 8. The CDR3 runs 15 residues. Germline V gene lookup returns CDR1 SGHRS and CDR2 YFSETQ. The CDR3 spells CASSRLAGLGDTQYF. CDR3 nucleotides: TGCGCCAGCAGCCGTCTAGCGGGACTTGGAGATACGCAGTATTTT.

The chain links TRBV5-1 to TRBJ1-5, with D uncertain. The length of the CDR3 is 14 residues. CDR1 is SGHRS and CDR2 is YFSETQ in the germline V gene. V was shortened by 4 bases and J by 0 bases, with 8 bases between the two germline ends. As DNA, the CDR3 is TGCGCCAGCAGCCCCGGGATTAGCAATCAGCCCCAGCATTTT. Its translation: CASSPGISNQPQHF.

Worth noting for this clone: The same CDR3 is also encoded by other DNA sequences in this sample. The chain has TRBV11-2 and TRBJ2-3; D call uncertain. CDR1 SGHAT and CDR2 FQNNGV come from the germline V gene. V was trimmed by 1 base and J by 0 bases, leaving 8 bases between them. The length of the CDR3 is 15 residues. This CDR3 reads CASSLVVGSTDTQYF. The CDR3 DNA reads TGTGCCAGCAGCTTAGTCGTAGGGAGCACAGATACGCAGTATTTT.

The rearrangement uses TRBV18 and TRBJ2-5; no firm D call. The germline gives CDR1 KGHSH, CDR2 LQKENI. The CDR3 covers 13 residues. V was shortened by 3 bases and J by 4 bases, with 9 bases between the two germline ends. CDR3 bases: TGTGCCAGCTCACCTCTCCTCTCAGAGACCCAGTACTTC. Residues: CASSPLLSETQYF.

This clone was seen more than once but under ten times. This chain links TRBV25-1 with TRBJ1-4; D might be TRBD1 (6 bases). Germline CDR1 and CDR2: MGHDK and SYGVNS. V lost 1 base to trimming and J lost 6 bases, with 9 bases between them. This CDR3 contains 14 residues. The CDR3 protein is CASSELDSHEKLFF. DNA of the CDR3: TGTGCCAGCAGTGAATTGGACAGCCATGAAAAACTGTTTTTT.

Details on this clone: Other DNA sequences within the sample encode an identical CDR3. The rearrangement links TRBV5-1 to TRBJ2-6; D is unclear. Looked up from germline, CDR1 is SGHRS and CDR2 is YFSETQ. V was cut by 0 bases and J by 1 base, with 2 bases left in between. The CDR3 runs to 14 residues. In nucleotides, the CDR3 is TGCGCCAGCAGCTTGGTTTCTGGGGCCAACGTCCTGACTTTC. It yields the protein CASSLVSGANVLTF.

The chain is built from TRBV5-4 and TRBJ2-3; D is possibly TRBD1 (6 bases). From germline, CDR1 is SGHNT and CDR2 YYREEE (reference sequence). The V and J ends lost 0 bases and 0 bases respectively, with 14 bases between them. The CDR3 is 17 residues long. The CDR3 loop is CASSLAKQGWSTDTQYF. DNA for the CDR3: TGTGCCAGCAGCTTGGCCAAACAGGGTTGGAGCACAGATACGCAGTATTTT.

This rearrangement joins TRBV30 to TRBJ2-1; 9 bases line up with TRBD2. Trimming took 3 bases from V and 7 from J; bases not matched to a gene: 7. Germline values: CDR1 GTSNPN, CDR2 SVGIG (reference sequence). The CDR3 contains 14 residues. In nucleotides, the CDR3 is TGTGCCTGGAGCGCGGGAGGGCCTGGGAATGAGCAGTTCTTC. Translated: CAWSAGGPGNEQFF. The variable domain in full, with the rest retrieved from reference TRBV30 and TRBJ2-1, is SQTIHQWPATLVQPVGSPLSLECTVEGTSNPNLYWYRQAAGRGLQLLFYSVGIGQISSEVPQNLSASRPQDRQFILSSKKLLLSDSGFYLCAWSAGGPGNEQFFGPGTRLTVL.

With respect to this clone: At the DNA level, this CDR3 is encoded by other sequences in the same sample as well. This sequence joins TRBV18 and TRBJ1-5, with 7 bases fitting TRBD1. CDR1 is KGHSH and CDR2 is LQKENI in the germline V gene. J was trimmed by 4 bases and V by 3 bases; bases with no gene match: 0. The CDR3 totals 13 residues. In nucleotides, the CDR3 is TGTGCCAGCTCACCGGGACAGAATCAGCCCCAGCATTTT. This encodes CASSPGQNQPQHF.

V gene TRBV7-6 combines with J gene TRBJ2-2, with D perhaps TRBD2 (6 bases). Trimming left V 5 bases short and J 13 bases short, with 14 bases between. CDR3 length equals 12 residues. Germline V lookup: CDR1 SGHVS, CDR2 FNYEAQ. Written as DNA, the CDR3 is TGTGCCAGCAGCGCCGTGGGAGGAGGGCTGTTTTTT. As protein: CASSAVGGGLFF.

The chain couples TRBV5-6 to TRBJ1-4; 7 bases line up with TRBD1. CDR3 length: 14 residues. Germline loops: CDR1 SGHDT, CDR2 YYEEEE. V shed 4 bases, J shed 5 bases, and the junction held 5 bases outside the gene matches. CDR3 sequence: CASSLDRRNEKLFF. The CDR3 DNA reads as TGTGCCAGCAGCCTGGACAGGAGGAATGAAAAACTGTTTTTT.

The chain links TRBV9 to TRBJ2-3; 9 bases are a match to TRBD2. The CDR3 runs to 16 residues. The junction had 8 bases not matched to a gene; V was cut back by 3 bases and J by 3 bases. Germline V CDR1 and CDR2: SGDLS, YYNGEE. In DNA, the CDR3 is TGTGCCAGCAGCGGACCTAGCGGGACTAGAACAGATACGCAGTATTTT. As protein: CASSGPSGTRTDTQYF.

Points on this clone: Different DNA sequences within this sample yield the same CDR3. The rearrangement links TRBV30 to TRBJ2-7; a weak D match, TRBD2 (6 bases). In germline, CDR1 is GTSNPN, CDR2 SVGIG (reference sequence). The CDR3 totals 13 residues. Trimming pared 0 bases from V and 3 bases from J, leaving 9 bases between. The CDR3 DNA reads TGTGCCTGGAGTGTAGGCGGGGACTACGAGCAGTACTTC. Translation: CAWSVGGDYEQYF.

The chain carries TRBV9 and TRBJ2-1, with D maybe TRBD2 (6 bases). In germline, CDR1 is SGDLS, CDR2 YYNGEE. The CDR3 runs 13 residues. The germline V and J ends were trimmed by 0 bases and 7 bases, with 8 bases remaining between them. The CDR3 nucleotides read TGTGCCAGCAGCGTAGGGACTAAGAATGAGCAGTTCTTC. Translating gives CASSVGTKNEQFF.

The chain combines TRBV7-3 with TRBJ2-7, with TRBD2 matching 8 bases. Germline trimming cut 3 bases from V and 2 bases from J; bases unmatched to any gene: 6. Germline V gene sequence: CDR1 SGHTA, CDR2 FQGTGA. The CDR3 runs to 15 residues. The CDR3 spells CASSFRVAGPYEQYF. CDR3 coding DNA: TGTGCCAGCAGCTTTAGGGTAGCGGGGCCCTACGAGCAGTACTTC.

The genes are TRBV4-3 and TRBJ2-7; 10 nucleotides agree with TRBD1. After removal of 1 base from V and 3 bases from J, the junction contained 3 bases not matched to a gene. Germline CDR1 and CDR2: LGHNA and YSLEER. The CDR3 has 15 residues. For the CDR3, the DNA is TGCGCCAGCAGCCAAGGCCGGGACAGGGGCTACGAGCAGTACTTC. This encodes CASSQGRDRGYEQYF.

The chain links TRBV7-2 to TRBJ1-5; the D gene is possibly TRBD1 (5 bases). The CDR3 extends over 18 amino acids. CDR1 is SGHTA and CDR2 is FQGNSA in the germline V gene. V gave up 1 base and J gave up 4 bases, with 20 bases separating them. The CDR3 loop reads CASSLDPYRGSRNQPQHF. The CDR3 DNA reads TGTGCCAGCAGCTTAGATCCTTATAGGGGAAGTAGAAATCAGCCCCAGCATTTT.

With regard to this clone: Other DNA sequences in the sample encode the same CDR3. The chain employs TRBV29-1 and TRBJ2-7, with TRBD2 matching over 15 bases. The CDR3 extends over 13 amino acids. In germline, CDR1 is SQVTM, CDR2 ANQGSEA. V lost 6 bases and J lost 6; bases outside the gene matches: 3. The CDR3 protein is CSVVGLAGGEQYF. The CDR3, as DNA: TGCAGCGTCGTGGGACTAGCGGGAGGCGAGCAGTACTTC.